A selection of T cell receptor beta chains follows, all from one sample in a study of OX40 agonist ivuxolimab in advanced cancers. Profiled with immunoSEQ multiplex PCR; TCRdb holds only in-frame clones, not every one. The sample contains just under 45,000 clones, roughly 80% of which appear only once. Sample: CD4+ or CD8+ T cells sorted from blood, taken in a trial of the OX40 agonist ivuxolimab. The source is an adult with an advanced solid tumor such as melanoma, head and neck, liver or kidney cancer. CDR3s include the opening cysteine and the closing phenylalanine or tryptophan.

j_call cdr3_length v_call cdr3_aa
TRBJ2-6 17 TRBV5-8 CASSLVGLSAGANVLTF
TRBJ2-7 12 TRBV10-3 CAISVNLYEQYF
TRBJ2-3 16 TRBV4-1 CASSLRIDGGGKTQYF
TRBJ2-2 14 TRBV12-5 CASGLLSGSGELFF
TRBJ2-7 13 TRBV11-2 CASSLEVGYEQYF
TRBJ1-2 16 TRBV30 CAWSPWRALNNYGYTF
TRBJ2-1 15 TRBV5-1 CASSSKVGSYNEQFF
TRBJ1-5 16 TRBV19 CASSIGETGFYQPQHF
TRBJ2-1 15 TRBV7-9 CASSADRGILNEQFF
TRBJ2-7 13 TRBV6-1 CASSEGGIPEQYF
TRBJ2-3 13 TRBV5-4 CASSTGGLGKEYF
TRBJ1-1 14 TRBV5-1 CASSLEAGNTEAFF
TRBJ1-1 16 TRBV11-1 CASSPARDSKNTEAFF
TRBJ2-2 15 TRBV5-8 CASSLKRGRTGELFF
TRBJ1-1 15 TRBV7-8 CASSKQGARDTEAFF
TRBJ2-1 13 TRBV11-3 CASSLRERDEQFF
TRBJ1-2 14 TRBV5-4 CASSRGQTNYGYTF
TRBJ1-2 15 TRBV7-2 CASSLGGTGSTGYTF
TRBJ2-7 16 TRBV28 CASSSAGQGISYEQYF
TRBJ2-1 16 TRBV7-2 CASSPDRASAYNEQFF
TRBJ2-1 16 TRBV30 CAWSVPLSGGAHEQFF
TRBJ2-1 11 TRBV6-1 CASSSGQSQFF
TRBJ2-7 15 TRBV7-2 CASSPGTQYPREQYF
TRBJ1-1 15 TRBV9 CASSVATGPGSEAFF
TRBJ2-2 14 TRBV7-2 CASSLTSPLGELFF
TRBJ2-1 16 TRBV7-2 CASSLARQGAGNEQFF
TRBJ1-2 15 TRBV18 CASSPGREYGYGYTF
TRBJ1-5 13 TRBV2 CASTGVLYQPQHF
TRBJ2-1 13 TRBV2 CASSEKTGLEQFF
TRBJ2-7 11 TRBV7-8 CASSLGNEQYF
TRBJ1-4 14 TRBV5-8 CASSLAGSEIKLFF
TRBJ1-2 15 TRBV6-5 CASSSPGQGLAGYTF
NA 14 TRBV6-6 CASSDGGGIYEQYF
TRBJ1-2 12 TRBV7-2 CASSHPGDGYTF
TRBJ2-5 14 TRBV11-2 CASSLGGGGETQYF
TRBJ2-4 18 TRBV12-5 CASGLVQVAALAKNIQYF
TRBJ2-7 14 TRBV30 CAWEKAAGTYEQYF
TRBJ1-1 15 TRBV7-8 CASSLDEALNTEAFF
TRBJ1-2 13 TRBV6-1 CASSSLPTEHYTF
TRBJ1-2 13 TRBV5-4 CASRHGTAYGYTF
TRBJ1-2 12 TRBV29-1 CSVDRDRIGYTF
TRBJ1-1 13 TRBV13 CASSLYSRGEAFF
TRBJ2-3 15 TRBV7-2 CASSLQWGGTHTQYF
TRBJ1-2 15 TRBV4-3 CASSTRVDANYGYTF
TRBJ1-1 12 TRBV28 CASSSYRSEAFF
TRBJ2-3 16 TRBV5-1 CASSLGVTSSTDTQYF
TRBJ2-1 13 TRBV15 CATSRENAGEQFF
TRBJ1-5 16 TRBV2 CASSEGTPLGRQPQHF
TRBJ2-7 14 TRBV2 CASSIERGSYEQYF
TRBJ2-2 15 TRBV5-1 CASRVSGGNTGELFF
TRBJ2-1 15 TRBV6-5 CASSYEGRSYNEQFF
TRBJ2-5 11 TRBV2 CASREEETQYF
TRBJ2-3 17 TRBV11-1 CASSKTRLRASTDTQYF
TRBJ2-7 12 TRBV30 CAWSHNSYEQYF
TRBJ2-7 15 TRBV7-2 CASSYGERIRYEQYF
TRBJ1-3 13 TRBV11-3 CASSSVAGNTIYF
TRBJ1-2 12 TRBV6-5 CASSRQGTGYTF
TRBJ1-2 13 TRBV2 CASSPDGNYGYTF
TRBJ1-2 15 TRBV6-5 CASLRGTGANYGYTF